This T cell receptor beta chain derives from a study of OX40 agonist ivuxolimab in advanced cancers. This clone was recorded only once. The data were produced by immunoSEQ multiplex PCR, yet TCRdb's version contains in-frame clones alone and is incomplete. This table holds 30,000 to 35,000 clones, 92% found once. The TCR was taken from an adult with an advanced solid tumor such as melanoma, head and neck, liver or kidney cancer. This specimen consisted of CD4+ or CD8+ T cells sorted from blood, obtained in a trial of the OX40 agonist ivuxolimab.

The CDR3 here is CASSAGQISSYEQYF. The DNA for the CDR3 is TGTGCCAGCAGCGCAGGACAGATTAGCTCCTACGAGCAGTACTTC. The gene calls are TRBV9 and TRBJ2-7; a weak D match, TRBD1 (6 bases). Trimming left V 3 bases short and J 0 bases short, with 13 bases between. This CDR3 comprises 15 residues. Germline loops: CDR1 SGDLS, CDR2 YYNGEE.